A selection of T cell receptor beta chains follows, all from one sample in a study of blood T cell repertoires in COVID-19. The table came from immunoSEQ multiplex PCR; TCRdb's copy has only in-frame clones and leaves some out. The sample yields under 300,000 clones, around nine tenths seen once. Source material: peripheral blood. These TCRs come from a woman aged 40 to 55 who had recovered from COVID-19. Each CDR3 is given with its conserved first and last residue. A D gene is named only where the DNA matches it firmly.

D | J | V | DNA | CDR3
TRBD2 | TRBJ2-1 | TRBV5-6 | TGTGCCAGCAGCATTAGCGGGTCCTCCTACAATGAGCAGTTCTTC | CASSISGSSYNEQFF
. | TRBJ1-1 | TRBV30 | TGTGCCTGGAGTGTACTGGACACTGAAGCTTTCTTT | CAWSVLDTEAFF
. | TRBJ2-3 | TRBV7-9 | TGTGCCAGCAGCAAAAACTTCGACGGGTTAAGGCCAGATACGCAGTATTTT | CASSKNFDGLRPDTQYF
. | TRBJ2-1 | TRBV2 | TGTGCCAGCAGTGAAGCAACGCGGGAAAATGAGCAGTTCTTC | CASSEATRENEQFF
. | TRBJ1-2 | TRBV6-5 | TGTGCCAGCAGCAGGGTTGGAGGCTACACCTTC | CASSRVGGYTF
TRBD1 | TRBJ1-6 | TRBV14 | TGTGCCAGCAGCCAAGCAGTCGGGACAGGGGCCGGTTGGGATTCACCCCTCCACTTT | CASSQAVGTGAGWDSPLHF
. | TRBJ1-6 | TRBV28 | TGTGCCAGCAGTTTGACGGCCCCAACGGGGTCACCCCTCCACTTT | CASSLTAPTGSPLHF
TRBD1 | TRBJ1-5 | TRBV9 | TGTGCCAGCAGCGCCGGGACAGCCAAAGGGGAAAATCAGCCCCAGCATTTT | CASSAGTAKGENQPQHF
TRBD2 | TRBJ2-7 | TRBV18 | TGTGCCAGCTCACCATACCTAGCGGGTAGCTCCTACGAGCAGTACTTC | CASSPYLAGSSYEQYF
. | TRBJ2-3 | TRBV24-1 | TGTGCCACCAGTGCCCCGAGCGGAGCTAGCACAGATACGCAGTATTTT | CATSAPSGASTDTQYF
. | TRBJ2-7 | TRBV28 | TGTGCCAGCAGTTTTGTGGGTGCAGGGAATGAGCAGTACTTC | CASSFVGAGNEQYF
TRBD1 | TRBJ1-4 | TRBV3-1/TRBV3-2 | TGTGCCAGCAGCTTCAGGGGGCAAGGTGAAAAACTGTTTTTT | CASSFRGQGEKLFF
TRBD1 | TRBJ1-3 | TRBV30 | TGTGCCACCGACAGGGGTGGAAACACCATATATTTT | CATDRGGNTIYF
. | TRBJ2-3 | TRBV4-1 | TGCGCCAGCAGCCAAGTTCCTGGGAGTCCTGATACGCAGTATTTT | CASSQVPGSPDTQYF
TRBD2 | TRBJ2-1 | TRBV20-1 | TGCAGTGCTAGTAAGTCTAGCGGGCGAGTCGGCTCCGGTGAGCAGTTCTTC | CSASKSSGRVGSGEQFF
TRBD1 | TRBJ2-2 | TRBV14 | TGTGCCAGCAGCCCTAGGGGGCTTAACACCGGGGAGCTGTTTTTT | CASSPRGLNTGELFF
TRBD1 | TRBJ1-2 | TRBV27 | TGTGCCAGCAGTCTGGAGGACAGGCCCTTTTTCTATGGCTACACCTTC | CASSLEDRPFFYGYTF
TRBD1 | TRBJ1-2 | TRBV25-1 | TGTGCCAGCGGCCCCCGGGACAGGGGGTTCGGTGGCTACACCTTC | CASGPRDRGFGGYTF
. | TRBJ1-1 | TRBV7-9 | TGTGCCAGCAGCTTAGCGCTGCGGGCGCATACTGAAGCTTTCTTT | CASSLALRAHTEAFF
TRBD1 | TRBJ1-1 | TRBV18 | TGTGCCAGCTCACCACAAGGACAGGTCACTGAAGCTTTCTTT | CASSPQGQVTEAFF
TRBD1 | TRBJ1-5 | TRBV15 | TGTGCCACCAGCAGCGGCATTACAGGGGGCAATCAGCCCCAGCATTTT | CATSSGITGGNQPQHF
TRBD1 | TRBJ2-1 | TRBV10-3 | TGTGCCATCAGTACCCCGGGACAGGGGACATACAATGAGCAGTTCTTC | CAISTPGQGTYNEQFF
. | TRBJ2-1 | TRBV29-1 | TGCAGCGTTGACTCGTGGGGCGTCCAGAATGAGCAGTTCTTC | CSVDSWGVQNEQFF
TRBD2 | TRBJ2-2 | TRBV27 | TGTGCCAGCAGTTTATCCATCGCGGGAGTTAGCACCGGGGAGCTGTTTTTT | CASSLSIAGVSTGELFF